The T cell receptor (beta chain) under discussion was sequenced for a study of blood T cell repertoires in COVID-19. Study in general: Sources were T cells, B-cell-depleted T cells, or PBMCs; the material itself was cDNA or gDNA.

It was during active infection that Seattle patients were enrolled and then longitudinally followed. Authors' processing steps: By means of reference gene primer amplification, nucleated cell counts were estimated. The protocol was immunoSEQ multiplex PCR, while the TCRdb copy is restricted to in-frame clones and leaves out a portion. V and J calls and clone size are as listed in that table; D and trimming were resolved from the DNA. The repertoire holds roughly 250,000 clones, with over 75% as singletons. The V segment lost 4 bases and the J segment 5 bases; nucleotides outside the gene matches: 8. CDR1 is MNHEY, CDR2 SMNVEV, per germline (reference sequence). The CDR3 spans 15 residues.

The specimen sequenced was peripheral blood. This chain joins TRBV27 and TRBJ2-7, with TRBD1 matching 10 bases. The sequence derives from a human donor with COVID-19, enrolled during active disease. The donor label of this sample is uncertain. The CDR3 nucleotides are TGTGCCAGCAGTTCAGGTGGACAGGGGGAAGACGAGCAGTACTTC. This gives the protein CASSSGGQGEDEQYF.